A single T cell receptor (beta chain) is shown here with its context. This sample was included in a study of blood T cells in healthy people across ages. The CDR3 extends over 14 amino acids. Per the germline V gene, CDR1 is LGHDT and CDR2 is YNNKEL (reference sequence). Deletions cut 1 base from V and 4 bases from J, with 10 bases between. Next came a second PCR, run for about 6 to 12 cycles, which used a sample-barcoded 5' primer along with a J-beta primer mix. TCRdb re-analysed the 5' RACE reads in MiXCR, keeping a single row per CDR3 protein. The repertoire holds hundreds of thousands of distinct CDR3 sequences, with 58% as singletons.

This TCR was sampled from a man in his fifties or sixties in good health. Source material: blood. The V call is TRBV3-1, the J call TRBJ2-5; a weak D match, TRBD2 (6 bases). CDR3 sequence: CASSQVGGSETQYF. Here the CDR3 DNA reads TGTGCCAGCAGCCAAGTTGGAGGGTCAGAGACCCAGTACTTC.